Here is one T cell receptor (beta chain) with its context. This entry comes from a study of blood T cell repertoires in COVID-19. Study as a whole: Italy, Spain and the United States were the sources of the convalescent and acute COVID-19 samples. In each case, the material was cDNA or gDNA derived from T cells, B-cell-depleted T cells, or PBMCs.

The CDR3 sequence is 15 residues long. Germline assignment: CDR1 SGHTA and CDR2 FQGNSA. With 1 base clipped from V and 8 bases from J, the junction kept 8 bases outside the gene matches. In the original processing: Quantification of nucleated cells was approximated via reference gene primer amplification. Method: immunoSEQ multiplex PCR; TCRdb's copy keeps in-frame clones and lacks some. V, J and clone size reflect that table, while D and trimming were determined from the DNA. This table has roughly 200,000 clones, 80% to 90% appearing once. This chain links TRBV7-2 with TRBJ2-4, with 7 bases lining up with TRBD1. The specimen sequenced was peripheral blood. This TCR was sampled from a man aged 35 to 55 with active or convalescent COVID-19. CDR3 residues: CASSLEDRNGYIQYF. The CDR3 region has the DNA TGTGCCAGCAGCTTAGAGGACAGGAACGGGTACATTCAGTACTTC.